This TCR beta chain originates from a study of cytomegalovirus exposure and HLA in healthy donors. Study-level background: Among the 370 or so donors who were genotyped, about 86% fell in the genetic ancestry cluster that is associated with self-reported Caucasian donors. Study-level results: TCR beta V- and J-gene trimming, according to a later analysis, was linked to a missense DCLRE1C variant. Rare sequences made up most TCRs, while some public TCRs were found in many donors.

Trimming removed 6 bases from V and 5 bases from J; junction bases left unmatched: 13. The CDR3 runs 17 residues. Germline V gene sequence: CDR1 MDHEN, CDR2 SYDVKM. As to this clone: As yet, its antigen is unknown.

The PCR had 60 Vbeta and 13 Jbeta primers. Here immunoSEQ multiplex PCR was the method, and the copy in TCRdb shows in-frame clones only, minus some. The table shows roughly 99,000 clones, with 65% to 80% occurring only once. The V gene is TRBV28, the J gene TRBJ2-3; 11 positions agree with TRBD2. The specimen was PBMCs. The TCR comes from a male donor in good health and CMV-seronegative. CDR3 residues: CASSVLGLAGQEDTQYF. The CDR3 nucleotides read TGTGCCAGCAGCGTACTCGGACTAGCGGGCCAGGAAGATACGCAGTATTTT. The entire variable domain, with the rest obtained from reference TRBV28 and TRBJ2-3, is as follows: DVKVTQSSRYLVKRTGEKVFLECVQDMDHENMFWYRQDPGLGLRLIYFSYDVKMKEKGDIPEGYSVSREKKERFSLILESASTNQTSMYLCASSVLGLAGQEDTQYFGPGTRLTVL.